A selection of T cell receptor beta chains follows, all from one sample in a study of response to subunit inactivated influenza vaccine. MiXCR, run by TCRdb on the RT-PCR reads, gives a single entry per CDR3 protein. Here the sample spans a few hundred thousand distinct CDR3 sequences, 20% to 25% being singletons. Sequencing was performed on PBMCs from blood, taken roughly 20 months after vaccination. These receptors all stem from a man aged 50-75 years who received an inactivated influenza vaccine. The CDR3 runs from the conserved cysteine through the conserved F or W. The D gene is left open where the match is weak. Clone size is stated in some rows and not others, as once, few, many or a class when expanded.

abundance,v_gene,j_gene,d_gene,CDR3aa,CDR3nt
many,TRBV7-9,TRBJ1-1,NA,CASMRTGGNTEAFF,TGTGCCAGCATGCGGACCGGAGGGAACACTGAAGCTTTCTTT
once,TRBV29-1,TRBJ2-6,NA,CSVQVGHGANVLTF,TGCAGCGTCCAAGTGGGTCACGGGGCCAACGTCCTGACTTTC
few,TRBV12-3/TRBV12-4,TRBJ1-2,NA,CASRVAGVGPNYGYTF,TGTGCCAGCAGGGTCGCCGGGGTAGGACCTAACTATGGCTACACCTTC
NA,TRBV6-2/TRBV6-3,TRBJ2-5,NA,CASTAAGSGETQYF,TGTGCCAGCACCGCAGCGGGTTCGGGAGAGACCCAGTACTTC
few,TRBV28,TRBJ1-1,NA,CASSFDHRAETEAFF,TGTGCCAGCAGTTTTGATCATAGGGCCGAAACTGAAGCTTTCTTT
NA,TRBV11-2,TRBJ2-1,TRBD2,CASSSQAGLAGSRLGQFF,TGTGCCAGCAGCTCCCAAGCGGGACTAGCGGGATCTAGGTTAGGGCAGTTCTTC
many,TRBV20-1,TRBJ1-6,NA,CSARDHVVGYPYNSPLHF,TGCAGTGCTAGAGATCATGTTGTAGGCTACCCCTATAATTCACCCCTCCACTTT
NA,TRBV21-1,TRBJ2-7,NA,CASSKGTPSSGRAYEQYF,TGTGCCAGCAGCAAAGGCACCCCTTCTAGCGGGAGGGCCTACGAGCAGTACTTC
few,TRBV19,TRBJ1-4,TRBD1,CASSPVTGALSEKLFF,TGTGCCAGTAGTCCGGTGACAGGGGCACTTTCCGAAAAACTGTTTTTT
many,TRBV3-1,TRBJ1-4,NA,CASSQDLGKLFF,TGTGCCAGCAGCCAAGATCTAGGGAAACTGTTTTTT
few,TRBV7-9,TRBJ2-3,TRBD1,CASSLVGTDTDTQYF,TGTGCCAGCAGCTTAGTGGGGACAGACACAGATACGCAGTATTTT
few,TRBV7-6,TRBJ2-3,NA,CASSQGTPRGPDTQYF,TGTGCCAGCAGCCAGGGGACCCCCCGGGGCCCAGATACGCAGTATTTT
NA,TRBV11-2,TRBJ2-1,NA,CASSLDSRRWGLRQIPYNEQFF,TGTGCCAGCAGCTTAGATTCTCGTAGGTGGGGACTGCGTCAAATCCCCTACAATGAGCAGTTCTTC
NA,TRBV24-1,TRBJ1-2,TRBD1,CATSDWDSYYGYTF,TGTGCCACCAGTGACTGGGACAGCTACTATGGCTACACCTTC
NA,TRBV9,TRBJ2-5,NA,CASSGGRGRQETQYF,TGTGCCAGCAGCGGGGGCCGTGGGCGGCAAGAGACCCAGTACTTC
NA,TRBV3-1,TRBJ1-2,NA,CAGSHRVNYGYTF,TGTGCCGGCAGCCACAGGGTAAACTATGGCTACACCTTC
few,TRBV18,TRBJ1-2,NA,CASSRQGMVDYTF,TGTGCCAGCTCAAGGCAGGGGATGGTCGACTACACCTTC
few,TRBV19,TRBJ1-3,NA,CASSIAKPSGNTIYF,TGTGCCAGTAGTATAGCAAAGCCGTCTGGAAACACCATATATTTT
NA,TRBV7-9,TRBJ2-2,NA,CASSPNPGELFF,TGTGCCAGCAGCCCAAATCCCGGGGAGCTGTTTTTT
few,TRBV24-1,TRBJ2-3,NA,CATMGPSKADTQYF,TGTGCCACCATGGGACCATCGAAGGCGGATACGCAGTATTTT
NA,TRBV18,TRBJ2-5,TRBD1,CASSRSGGETQYF,TGTGCCAGCTCGCGTTCAGGGGGCGAGACCCAGTACTTC
few,TRBV4-3,TRBJ1-5,TRBD1,CASSPRQGVSQPQHF,TGCGCCAGCAGCCCTCGACAGGGAGTGTCTCAGCCCCAGCATTTT
few,TRBV19,TRBJ1-5,NA,CASSIDRGPYSNQPQHF,TGTGCCAGTAGTATAGATCGGGGCCCCTATAGCAATCAGCCCCAGCATTTT
NA,TRBV29-1,TRBJ2-7,TRBD1,CSVGQGYYEQYF,TGCAGCGTGGGACAGGGATACTACGAGCAGTACTTC
NA,TRBV7-2,TRBJ2-7,NA,CASSITPYEQYF,TGTGCCAGCAGCATCACTCCGTACGAGCAGTACTTC
NA,TRBV7-2,TRBJ2-1,TRBD2,CASSAQLAGLQFF,TGTGCCAGCAGCGCCCAGCTAGCGGGGCTGCAGTTCTTC
many,TRBV12-5,TRBJ1-6,TRBD1,CASGSDRGFNSPLHF,TGTGCTAGTGGTTCGGACAGGGGTTTTAATTCACCCCTCCACTTT
NA,TRBV12-3/TRBV12-4,TRBJ2-5,NA,CASSLAAEETQYF,TGTGCCAGCAGTTTAGCAGCAGAAGAGACCCAGTACTTC
few,TRBV4-1,TRBJ2-3,TRBD1,CASSHDRGQGDTQYF,TGCGCCAGCAGCCATGACAGGGGGCAAGGAGATACGCAGTATTTT
NA,TRBV20-1,TRBJ2-3,NA,CSASRGGVDTQYF,TGCAGTGCCTCCCGGGGAGGTGTAGATACGCAGTATTTT
NA,TRBV27,TRBJ1-2,NA,CASSFSNLNGYTF,TGTGCCAGCAGTTTTTCCAACCTCAATGGCTACACCTTC
many,TRBV3-1,TRBJ1-3,TRBD1,CASSFWGQLSGNTIYF,TGTGCCAGCAGCTTTTGGGGACAGCTCTCTGGAAACACCATATATTTT
NA,TRBV29-1,TRBJ1-5,NA,CSVAPNSNQPQHF,TGCAGCGTTGCTCCGAATAGCAATCAGCCCCAGCATTTT
NA,TRBV15,TRBJ1-4,TRBD1,CATSRGPRQGNEKLFF,TGTGCCACCAGCAGAGGCCCGAGACAGGGGAATGAAAAACTGTTTTTT
many,TRBV19,TRBJ1-5,NA,CASSPEGSNQPQHF,TGTGCCAGTAGCCCCGAGGGCAGCAATCAGCCCCAGCATTTT
NA,TRBV14,TRBJ2-7,TRBD1,CASSPGQFAHEQYF,TGTGCCAGCAGCCCGGGACAGTTCGCCCACGAGCAGTACTTC
few,TRBV12-3/TRBV12-4,TRBJ2-3,TRBD1,CASSAKQGGRTDTQYF,TGTGCCAGCAGTGCGAAACAGGGGGGACGCACAGATACGCAGTATTTT
NA,TRBV20-1,TRBJ2-1,NA,CSNRVYNEQFF,TGCAGTAACAGAGTTTACAATGAGCAGTTCTTC
NA,TRBV24-1,TRBJ2-3,NA,CATSDELANTQYF,TGTGCCACCAGTGATGAACTAGCTAATACGCAGTATTTT
once,TRBV19,TRBJ1-4,NA,CASSPKGRPNEKLFF,TGTGCCAGTAGCCCCAAGGGGCGGCCTAATGAAAAACTGTTTTTT
NA,TRBV29-1,TRBJ1-1,NA,CSVWGGAWNTEAFF,TGCAGCGTATGGGGCGGCGCGTGGAACACTGAAGCTTTCTTT
few,TRBV7-2,TRBJ1-4,NA,CASSSGPANEKLFF,TGTGCCAGCAGCTCCGGGCCGGCGAATGAAAAACTGTTTTTT
NA,TRBV24-1,TRBJ2-1,NA,CATSDKYGTSNEQFF,TGTGCCACCAGTGATAAGTACGGGACCTCCAATGAGCAGTTCTTC
NA,TRBV10-3,TRBJ1-1,TRBD1,CAISGGGGQGASEAFF,TGTGCCATCAGTGGTGGGGGGGGACAGGGGGCCTCTGAAGCTTTCTTT
NA,TRBV7-8,TRBJ2-7,NA,CASSKDHSPYEQYF,TGTGCCAGCAGCAAGGACCACTCTCCCTACGAGCAGTACTTC
NA,TRBV30,TRBJ2-2,NA,CAWSVQGGELFF,TGTGCCTGGAGTGTTCAGGGGGGGGAGCTGTTTTTT
NA,TRBV28,TRBJ2-7,TRBD1,CASSSYLTGISSYEQYF,TGTGCCAGCAGTTCTTATCTGACAGGGATAAGCTCCTACGAGCAGTACTTC
NA,TRBV12-3/TRBV12-4,TRBJ2-3,NA,CASSGNTGSSTDTQYF,TGTGCCAGCAGTGGGAATACAGGTTCTAGCACAGATACGCAGTATTTT
once,TRBV7-2,TRBJ2-3,NA,CASSPRHPGDTQYF,TGTGCCAGCAGCCCAAGACACCCTGGAGATACGCAGTATTTT
NA,TRBV12-3/TRBV12-4,TRBJ1-5,NA,CASSTRTIPQHF,TGTGCCAGCAGTACACGTACCATTCCCCAGCATTTT
NA,TRBV3-1,TRBJ2-1,NA,CASSQVVYNEQFF,TGTGCCAGCAGCCAAGTTGTCTACAATGAGCAGTTCTTC
few,TRBV20-1,TRBJ2-3,NA,CSARGVGGTDTQYF,TGCAGTGCTAGGGGGGTCGGGGGCACAGATACGCAGTATTTT
NA,TRBV11-2,TRBJ1-2,NA,CASSPRSRGPRGYTF,TGTGCCAGCAGCCCGAGAAGTCGGGGGCCTAGGGGCTACACCTTC
NA,TRBV4-1,TRBJ1-1,TRBD1,CASSFPLTGLMNTEAFF,TGCGCCAGCAGCTTCCCTTTGACAGGGCTCATGAACACTGAAGCTTTCTTT